This T cell receptor beta chain was sequenced during a study of control samples from healthy donors and cancer patients. This CDR3 region has 15 residues. From germline, CDR1 is SGHVS and CDR2 FQNEAQ. V was pared by 3 bases and J by 5 bases, with 14 bases between. The data were produced by immunoSEQ multiplex PCR, yet TCRdb's version contains in-frame clones alone and is incomplete. In the table there are approximately 150,000 clones, roughly 89% of which are singletons. This clonotype was sampled from a man aged 50 or older with head and neck cancer. Sequenced sample: PBMCs. The genes are TRBV7-8 and TRBJ1-5; the D is unclear. The CDR3 DNA sequence: TGTGCCAGCAGCTTGGACGGATCCTGGTATCAGCCCCAGCATTTT. Protein product: CASSLDGSWYQPQHF.